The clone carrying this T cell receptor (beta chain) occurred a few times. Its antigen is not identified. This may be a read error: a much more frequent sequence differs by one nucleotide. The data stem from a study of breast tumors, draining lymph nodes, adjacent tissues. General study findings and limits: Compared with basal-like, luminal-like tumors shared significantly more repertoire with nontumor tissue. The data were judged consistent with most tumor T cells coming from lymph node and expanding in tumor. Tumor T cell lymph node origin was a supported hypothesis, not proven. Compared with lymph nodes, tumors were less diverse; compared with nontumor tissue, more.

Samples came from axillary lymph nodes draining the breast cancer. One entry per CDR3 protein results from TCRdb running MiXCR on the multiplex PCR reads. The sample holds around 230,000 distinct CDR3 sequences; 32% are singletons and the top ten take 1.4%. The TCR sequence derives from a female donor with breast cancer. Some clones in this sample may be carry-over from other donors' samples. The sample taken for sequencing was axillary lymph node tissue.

The CDR3 region has the DNA TGTGCCAGCAGCCAACCAAGACAGAGTGTATCCTACACTGAGCAGTTCTTC. Translated, it gives CASSQPRQSVSYTEQFF. The chain employs TRBV9 and TRBJ2-1, with TRBD1 as a possible D gene (5 bases). The CDR3 spans 17 residues. Looked up from germline, CDR1 is SGDLS and CDR2 is YYNGEE.